The clone carrying this T cell receptor (beta chain) has ten or more counts. The antigen remains unidentified. V gave up 3 bases and J gave up 4 bases, with 13 bases separating them. The CDR3 length is 14 residues. The germline V gene has CDR1 SGHRS and CDR2 YFSETQ. This sample stems from a study of regulatory T cells in long-lasting Graves disease. Documented time point: newly diagnosed GD, antithyroid drugs for less than 3 months. Extracted RNA from PBMCs served as the source of the TCR library. Study-wide results and caveats: New patients shared 950 to 1,000 public clonotypes, fewer than the roughly 2,500 shared by persistent patients.

Relying on iRepertoire HTBI primers and Arm-PCR of CDR3 regions, the team built TCR beta libraries. TCRdb independently ran MiXCR on the multiplex PCR reads; one entry per CDR3 protein. The sample consists of around 500,000 distinct CDR3 sequences, around an eighth of them appearing once. These data were likewise used in another study, on T cells in Graves' hyperthyroidism and ophthalmopathy. From that second work: HTBI primers were employed in a first-round RT-PCR of the TCR CDR3. Most thyroid-expanded clonotypes above 0.001 were also found in blood.

The receptor was isolated from a man between 25 and 39 years old with Graves disease. The input for sequencing was peripheral blood mononuclear cells (PBMCs), taken at new diagnosis, from a patient treated with antithyroid drugs. The J gene is TRBJ1-2, the V gene TRBV5-1; D remains ambiguous. The CDR3 DNA reads TGCGCCAGCAGCTCGGAAGGGCCCATCTATGGCTACACCTTC. Translating gives CASSSEGPIYGYTF.